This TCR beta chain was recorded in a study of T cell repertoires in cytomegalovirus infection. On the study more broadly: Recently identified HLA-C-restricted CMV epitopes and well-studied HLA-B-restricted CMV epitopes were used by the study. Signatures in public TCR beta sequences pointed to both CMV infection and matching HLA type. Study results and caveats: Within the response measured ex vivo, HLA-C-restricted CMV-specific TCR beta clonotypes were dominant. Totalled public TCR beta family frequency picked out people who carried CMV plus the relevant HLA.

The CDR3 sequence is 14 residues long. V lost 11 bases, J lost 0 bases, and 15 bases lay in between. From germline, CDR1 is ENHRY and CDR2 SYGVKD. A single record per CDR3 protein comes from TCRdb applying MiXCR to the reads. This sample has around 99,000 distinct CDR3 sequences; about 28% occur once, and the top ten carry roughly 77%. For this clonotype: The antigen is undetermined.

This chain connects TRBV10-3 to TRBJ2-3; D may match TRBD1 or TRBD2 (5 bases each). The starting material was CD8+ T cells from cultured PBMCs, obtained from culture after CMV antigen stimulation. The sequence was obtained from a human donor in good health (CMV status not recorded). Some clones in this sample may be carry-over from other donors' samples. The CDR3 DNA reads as TGTGCCGTACGGGACGGTTTCAGCACAGATACGCAGTATTTT. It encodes CAVRDGFSTDTQYF.